The 16 T cell receptor beta chains reported below all come from one sample, sequenced in a study of blood T cell repertoires in COVID-19. Method: immunoSEQ multiplex PCR; TCRdb's copy keeps in-frame clones and lacks some. The top ten clones hold around 6% of a sample with fewer than 60,000 clones, around 85% of them seen once. Sequenced: peripheral blood. The receptors come from a man between 60 and 75 years old with acute or convalescent COVID-19.

J is TRBJ1-5 and V is TRBV18; maybe TRBD1 (5 bases). Germline lookup yields CDR1 KGHSH and CDR2 LQKENI. The CDR3 sequence is 16 residues long. V gave up 1 base and J gave up 7 bases, with 17 bases separating them. In DNA form, the CDR3 reads TGTGCCAGCTCACCACAGGGCCAGGGAGGGAGGCAGCCCCAGCATTTT. This encodes CASSPQGQGGRQPQHF. The variable domain in full, with the rest retrieved from reference TRBV18 and TRBJ1-5, is NAGVMQNPRHLVRRRGQEARLRCSPMKGHSHVYWYRQLPEEGLKFMVYLQKENIIDESGMPKERFSAEFPKEGPSILRIQQVVRGDSAAYFCASSPQGQGGRQPQHFGDGTRLSIL.

This rearrangement joins TRBV5-1 to TRBJ2-7, with 11 bases matching TRBD2. Germline CDR1 and CDR2: SGHRS and YFSETQ. V was clipped by 4 bases and J by 3 bases; unmatched bases: 6. The CDR3 covers 15 residues. CDR3 region: CASSRGTSGDYEQYF. The CDR3 DNA reads as TGCGCCAGCAGCCGTGGGACTAGCGGAGACTACGAGCAGTACTTC.

This chain connects TRBV5-1 to TRBJ2-5; 12 bases agree with TRBD2. CDR3 length: 18 amino acids. With 1 base clipped from V and 4 bases from J, the junction kept 11 bases outside the gene matches. CDR1 SGHRS and CDR2 YFSETQ come from the germline V gene. The DNA of the CDR3 is TGCGCCAGCAGCTTGTATATGGCTAGCGGGAGGGCCCCAGAGACCCAGTACTTC. It yields the protein CASSLYMASGRAPETQYF.

The rearrangement uses TRBV3-1 (or the pseudogene TRBV3-2) and TRBJ1-5, with D possibly matching TRBD1 (5 bases). The V and J ends lost 5 bases and 6 bases respectively, with 20 bases between them. This CDR3 has 16 residues. Germline V gene lookup returns CDR1 LGHDT and CDR2 YNNKEL (reference sequence). The CDR3 here is CASSEAGVSGGQPQHF. CDR3 DNA: TGTGCCAGCAGCGAGGCTGGGGTGTCGGGGGGTCAGCCCCAGCATTTT.

The genes are TRBV7-3 and TRBJ2-3, with TRBD2 identical over 11 bases. This CDR3 has 16 amino acids. J was trimmed by 2 bases and V by 4 bases; bases with no gene match: 5. Per the germline V gene, CDR1 is SGHTA and CDR2 is FQGTGA. CDR3 in amino acids: CASSSGTSGYTDTQYF. The CDR3 nucleotides are TGTGCCAGCAGCTCCGGGACTAGCGGCTACACAGATACGCAGTATTTT.

The chain joins TRBV7-2 to TRBJ2-3, with 10 bases fitting TRBD2. The CDR3 has 16 amino acids. The germline V gene has CDR1 SGHTA and CDR2 FQGNSA. Germline trimming cut 4 bases from V and 8 bases from J; bases unmatched to any gene: 12. The CDR3: CASSSGLAWATGTQYF. CDR3 in DNA: TGTGCCAGCAGCTCGGGACTAGCGTGGGCCACGGGTACGCAGTATTTT.

This sequence joins TRBV11-2 and TRBJ2-7; TRBD2 matches 11 bases. J lost 3 bases, V lost 0 bases, and 4 bases had no gene match. Per germline, CDR1 SGHAT and CDR2 FQNNGV. The CDR3 is 16 residues long. Here the CDR3 DNA reads TGTGCCAGCAGCTTAGAGGTAGCGGGAGGGGTCTACGAGCAGTACTTC. As protein: CASSLEVAGGVYEQYF. The complete variable domain, with remaining parts taken from reference TRBV11-2 and TRBJ2-7, reads EAGVAQSPRYKIIEKRQSVAFWCNPISGHATLYWYQQILGQGPKLLIQFQNNGVVDDSQLPKDRFSAERLKGVDSTLKIQPAKLEDSAVYLCASSLEVAGGVYEQYFGPGTRLTVT.

The chain combines TRBV11-3 with TRBJ1-6; D perhaps matches TRBD1 (5 bases). V shed 5 bases and J shed 7 bases, with 12 bases lying between them. This CDR3 is built from 14 residues. Germline-derived CDR1 and CDR2 are SGHNT and YENEEA. CDR3 coding DNA: TGTGCCAGCAGCCGTCAGGGTGACAATTCACCCCTCCACTTT. As protein: CASSRQGDNSPLHF.

The chain carries TRBV7-9 and TRBJ1-5, with D unclear. There are 14 residues in the CDR3. V lost 4 bases and J 2 bases, leaving 9 bases between the germline ends. Per the germline V gene, CDR1 is SEHNR and CDR2 is FQNEAQ (reference sequence). CDR3 DNA sequence: TGTGCCAGCAGCTCATCAGTCGGCAATCAGCCCCAGCATTTT. This gives the protein CASSSSVGNQPQHF.

The V call is TRBV27, the J call TRBJ1-2, with TRBD1 identical over 7 bases. This CDR3 has 15 residues. CDR1 is MNHEY and CDR2 is SMNVEV in the germline V gene (reference sequence). V lost 3 bases, J lost 4 bases, and 8 bases stayed unmatched. The CDR3 DNA reads as TGTGCCAGCAGTTTGAGGGGACAGCCCTCCTATGGCTACACCTTC. Its translation is CASSLRGQPSYGYTF.

This clone has only one observation. This sequence joins TRBV19 and TRBJ2-3, with D perhaps matching TRBD2 (5 bases). The CDR3 has 18 amino acids. Germline-derived CDR1 and CDR2 are LNHDA and SQIVND (reference sequence). V dropped 5 bases and J dropped 1 base, with 22 bases sitting between them. CDR3 loop: CASSSLLPRDTRTDTQYF. The CDR3 DNA sequence: TGTGCCAGTAGTTCGCTCCTTCCCCGGGATACCCGCACAGATACGCAGTATTTT. The full variable domain, rest sourced from reference TRBV19 and TRBJ2-3, is DGGITQSPKYLFRKEGQNVTLSCEQNLNHDAMYWYRQDPGQGLRLIYYSQIVNDFQKGDIAEGYSVSREKKESFPLTVTSAQKNPTAFYLCASSSLLPRDTRTDTQYFGPGTRLTVL.

The chain carries TRBV10-2 and TRBJ1-2, with D perhaps matching TRBD1 (5 bases). Germline-derived CDR1 and CDR2 are WSHSY and SAAADI. Trimming shortened V by 0 bases and J by 6 bases, and 14 bases separated the two germline ends. CDR3 length: 15 residues. The CDR3 is CASSESMGRANGYTF. The CDR3 DNA sequence: TGCGCCAGCAGTGAGTCGATGGGCAGGGCCAATGGCTACACCTTC.

The chain joins TRBV10-2 to TRBJ1-2; maybe TRBD1 (5 bases). The CDR3 is 13 residues long. Per the germline V gene, CDR1 is WSHSY and CDR2 is SAAADI. The V gene lost 7 bases and the J gene lost 4 bases, with 13 bases spanning the gap. The CDR3 sequence is CASTLQGGYGYTF. The CDR3 bases are TGCGCCAGCACTCTCCAGGGAGGCTATGGCTACACCTTC.

The gene calls are TRBV4-1 and TRBJ1-4, with TRBD1 matching over 8 bases. The trim removed 4 bases at V and 8 bases at J, leaving 15 bases unmatched. Germline CDR1 and CDR2: MGHRA and YSYEKL. This CDR3 comprises 17 residues. This chain's CDR3 is CASSLSNDRGVYEKLFF. Written as DNA, the CDR3 is TGCGCCAGCAGCCTTTCAAATGACAGGGGTGTCTACGAAAAACTGTTTTTT.

The chain is built from TRBV2 and TRBJ2-7; tentatively, D is TRBD2 (6 bases). Trimming pared 4 bases from V and 5 bases from J, leaving 21 bases between. CDR3 length equals 16 residues. Per the germline V gene, CDR1 is SNHLY and CDR2 is FYNNEI. This chain's CDR3 is CASSGLASLGRDEQYF. As DNA, the CDR3 is TGTGCCAGCAGTGGTCTAGCGTCCCTTGGCCGCGACGAGCAGTACTTC.

The gene calls are TRBV29-1 and TRBJ1-1; D may be TRBD1 (5 bases). Germline CDR1 reads SQVTM; CDR2 reads ANQGSEA. The CDR3 runs 13 residues. The V gene lost 4 bases and the J gene lost 0 bases, with 9 bases spanning the gap. The CDR3 bases are TGCAGCGTTGGACAGCTCATGAACACTGAAGCTTTCTTT. Translating gives CSVGQLMNTEAFF.